This T cell receptor beta chain appears in the sequencing data of a study of blood T cell repertoires in COVID-19. In the study overall: The United States, Italy and Spain provided the acute and convalescent COVID-19 samples. PBMCs, B-cell-depleted T cells, or T cells provided the cDNA or gDNA that made up the material.

The V gene's germline CDR1 is MNHEY and CDR2 SMNVEV (reference sequence). Trimming removed 4 bases from V and 4 bases from J; junction bases left unmatched: 11. The CDR3 consists of 17 residues. Per the study methods: Amplification with reference gene primers provided the estimates of nucleated cell counts. This table comes from immunoSEQ multiplex PCR, and its TCRdb copy is limited to in-frame clones, with some not included. V and J calls and clone size are copied from that table; D and trimming were computed from the DNA. In the table there are 120,000 or so clones, 87% of which are singletons. Sequencing input: peripheral blood. The sequence came from a human donor in a cohort sampled during active COVID-19. The chain has TRBV27 and TRBJ2-5; TRBD2 agrees at 11 bases. CDR3 sequence: CASSSPGLAETGETQYF. In DNA form, the CDR3 reads TGTGCCAGCAGTTCCCCGGGACTAGCGGAAACAGGAGAGACCCAGTACTTC.